This passage covers 25 T cell receptor beta chains from one sample sequenced in a study of monozygotic twins with inflammatory bowel disease. For each CDR3 protein, TCRdb gives one entry from its re-call of the 5' RACE reads, without DNA. The table lists about 380,000 distinct CDR3 sequences. The sequenced material came from blood. All receptors derive from a human donor with ulcerative colitis or Crohn's disease, or a healthy co-twin of an affected twin (not recorded which).

The chain is built from TRBV4-1 and TRBJ2-7. The CDR3 spans 14 residues. The germline CDR1 and CDR2 sequences are MGHRA and YSYEKL. The CDR3 sequence: CASSLDRGTYEQYF.

The CDR3 region is CASSLEVAGSYNEQFF. The chain couples TRBV5-1 to TRBJ2-1; TCRdb's D gene call, TRBD2, goes unchecked for lack of DNA. There are 16 residues in the CDR3. Germline V gene sequence: CDR1 SGHRS, CDR2 YFSETQ.

The J gene is TRBJ2-1, the V gene TRBV29-1. This CDR3 is built from 15 residues. Germline V gene data show CDR1 as SQVTM and CDR2 as ANQGSEA. This CDR3 is CSVVYLERAYNEQFF.

The chain has TRBV18 and TRBJ2-7; checking the TCRdb D call of TRBD1 is not possible without DNA. The germline V gene encodes CDR1 KGHSH and CDR2 LQKENI. There are 16 residues in the CDR3. CDR3 amino acids: CASSPRDRGASTEQYF.

This sequence joins TRBV12-3 or TRBV12-4 and TRBJ2-2; with no DNA, the TCRdb D assignment of TRBD1 cannot be verified. CDR3 length: 14 amino acids. This CDR3 is CASSLGRVTGELFF.

The chain links TRBV4-3 to TRBJ2-7; TCRdb selects TRBD2, and the lack of DNA leaves this call unchecked. CDR1 is LGHNA, CDR2 YSLEER, per germline. The CDR3 is 16 residues long. The CDR3 region is CASSQGTAGSPYEQYF.

This chain links TRBV6-4 with TRBJ2-1; checking the TCRdb D call of TRBD2 is not possible without DNA. CDR1 is MRHNA and CDR2 is SNTAGT in the germline V gene. The CDR3 is 15 amino acids. This CDR3 is CASSVELAGGNEQFF.

The genes are TRBV20-1 and TRBJ2-4; the TCRdb D gene call, TRBD1, has no DNA to confirm it. The CDR3 is 14 amino acids. Germline values: CDR1 DFQATT, CDR2 SNEGSKA (reference sequence). The CDR3 loop reads CSAPTRDRGNIQYF.

The chain carries TRBV5-1 and TRBJ1-4; TCRdb proposes TRBD1, but this gene call is untestable without DNA. The CDR3 contains 15 residues. The germline V gene encodes CDR1 SGHRS and CDR2 YFSETQ. CDR3 amino acids: CASSLLAGSDEKLFF.

This rearrangement joins TRBV7-9 to TRBJ2-1; no DNA is available, so the TRBD2 call from TCRdb remains unchecked. Germline V gene lookup returns CDR1 SEHNR and CDR2 FQNEAQ (reference sequence). CDR3 length: 14 residues. CDR3 in amino acids: CASSPGRGYNEQFF.

V is TRBV30 and J is TRBJ1-2; TCRdb returns TRBD1, unconfirmable since there is no DNA. CDR3 length equals 13 residues. CDR1 is GTSNPN, CDR2 SVGIG, per germline (reference sequence). CDR3 residues: CAWTPDRDIGYTF.

This chain joins TRBV19 and TRBJ2-1; TCRdb calls TRBD1, which cannot be checked without DNA. The germline V gene encodes CDR1 LNHDA and CDR2 SQIVND (reference sequence). The CDR3 length is 14 residues. CDR3 sequence: CASGQGIEYNEQFF.

The chain couples TRBV29-1 to TRBJ1-2. Germline-derived CDR1 and CDR2 are SQVTM and ANQGSEA. The CDR3 has 13 amino acids. The CDR3 region is CSVAATSPYGYTF.

This rearrangement joins TRBV7-9 to TRBJ2-1. The CDR3 covers 11 residues. Germline V gene sequence: CDR1 SEHNR, CDR2 FQNEAQ (reference sequence). CDR3 sequence reads: CASSLLEGQFF.

J is TRBJ2-3 and V is TRBV5-1. The CDR3 is made up of 15 amino acids. CDR1 and CDR2 (germline): SGHRS, YFSETQ. The CDR3 reads CASSLRVSGTDTQYF.

The chain has TRBV4-3 and TRBJ2-5; without DNA, the TCRdb call of TRBD2 cannot be checked. The length of the CDR3 is 16 residues. Germline lookup yields CDR1 LGHNA and CDR2 YSLEER. This CDR3 reads CASSQLWRGTEETQYF.

This chain joins TRBV12-3 or TRBV12-4 and TRBJ2-2; TCRdb's assignment of TRBD2 cannot be checked, as there is no DNA. The CDR3 is 17 residues long. CDR3 loop: CASSLGGPGPYSGELFF.

The J gene is TRBJ1-4, the V gene TRBV4-1; TCRdb picks TRBD1, but there is no DNA to check that call. Germline V CDR1 and CDR2: MGHRA, YSYEKL. The CDR3 covers 16 residues. The CDR3 spells CASSQDGTGVNEKLFF.

The CDR3 loop is CSAGLAEYNEQFF. This chain uses TRBV20-1 with TRBJ2-1; TCRdb proposes TRBD2, but this gene call is untestable without DNA. The CDR3 sequence is 13 residues long. Germline values: CDR1 DFQATT, CDR2 SNEGSKA (reference sequence).

CDR3 sequence reads: CASSATGRTDTQYF. The gene calls are TRBV2 and TRBJ2-3; TCRdb outputs TRBD1, but without DNA this stays unchecked. Germline-derived CDR1 and CDR2 are SNHLY and FYNNEI. The CDR3 sequence is 14 residues long.

V gene TRBV18 combines with J gene TRBJ1-5; TCRdb indicates TRBD1, and absent DNA this call remains unverified. Germline V lookup: CDR1 KGHSH, CDR2 LQKENI. CDR3 length: 15 residues. CDR3 in amino acids: CASSPPGQGTQPQHF.

This chain uses TRBV5-1 with TRBJ2-1; TCRdb reports TRBD2, a call that lacks DNA to check it against. This CDR3 contains 16 residues. Per germline, CDR1 SGHRS and CDR2 YFSETQ. CDR3 protein: CASSNPSGGMYNEQFF.

The gene calls are TRBV20-1 and TRBJ2-5; TCRdb calls TRBD1, which cannot be checked without DNA. The CDR3 contains 14 residues. CDR1 and CDR2 from the germline V gene are DFQATT and SNEGSKA (reference sequence). CDR3 protein: CSARFLDSEETQYF.

The chain carries TRBV29-1 and TRBJ2-5; TCRdb selects TRBD2, and the lack of DNA leaves this call unchecked. Germline V gene data show CDR1 as SQVTM and CDR2 as ANQGSEA. This CDR3 has 13 residues. The CDR3 loop reads CSVGIGEKETQYF.

This chain connects TRBV5-4 to TRBJ1-6. CDR3 size: 16 residues. Germline V gene lookup returns CDR1 SGHNT and CDR2 YYREEE (reference sequence). CDR3: CASSLVTGSYNSPLHF. The whole variable domain, remainder taken from reference TRBV5-4 and TRBJ1-6, is ETGVTQSPTHLIKTRGQQVTLRCSSQSGHNTVSWYQQALGQGPQFIFQYYREEENGRGNFPPRFSGLQFPNYSSELNVNALELDDSALYLCASSLVTGSYNSPLHFGNGTRLTVT.